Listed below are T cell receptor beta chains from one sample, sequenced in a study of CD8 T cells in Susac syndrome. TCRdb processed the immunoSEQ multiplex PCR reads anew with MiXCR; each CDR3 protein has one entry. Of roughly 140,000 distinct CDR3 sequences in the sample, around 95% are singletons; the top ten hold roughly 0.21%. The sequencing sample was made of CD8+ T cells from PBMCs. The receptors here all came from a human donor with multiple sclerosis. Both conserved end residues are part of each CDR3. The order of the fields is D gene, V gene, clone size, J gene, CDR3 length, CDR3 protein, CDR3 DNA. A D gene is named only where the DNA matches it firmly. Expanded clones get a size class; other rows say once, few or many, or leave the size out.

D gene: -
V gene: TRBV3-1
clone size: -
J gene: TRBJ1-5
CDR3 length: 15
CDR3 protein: CASSQDSGGNQPQHF
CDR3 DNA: TGTGCCAGCAGCCAAGATTCCGGAGGCAATCAGCCCCAGCATTTT

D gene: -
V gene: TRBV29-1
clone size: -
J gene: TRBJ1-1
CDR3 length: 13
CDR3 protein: CSVEPRENTEAFF
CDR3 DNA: TGCAGCGTCGAACCCAGGGAGAACACTGAAGCTTTCTTT

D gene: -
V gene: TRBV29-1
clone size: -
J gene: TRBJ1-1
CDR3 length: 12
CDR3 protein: CSVFKDNTEAFF
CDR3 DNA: TGCAGCGTATTTAAGGACAACACTGAAGCTTTCTTT

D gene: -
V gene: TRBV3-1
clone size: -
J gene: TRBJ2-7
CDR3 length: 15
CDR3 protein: CASSQEGETFYEQYF
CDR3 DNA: TGTGCCAGCAGCCAAGAGGGGGAAACGTTTTACGAGCAGTACTTC

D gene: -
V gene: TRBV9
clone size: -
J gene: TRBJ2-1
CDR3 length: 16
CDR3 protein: CASSVVGTGSANEQFF
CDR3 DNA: TGTGCCAGCAGCGTAGTCGGTACGGGTTCGGCGAATGAGCAGTTCTTC

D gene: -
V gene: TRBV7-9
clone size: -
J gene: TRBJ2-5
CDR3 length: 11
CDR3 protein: CASVNLETQYF
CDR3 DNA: TGTGCCAGCGTTAACTTAGAGACCCAGTACTTC

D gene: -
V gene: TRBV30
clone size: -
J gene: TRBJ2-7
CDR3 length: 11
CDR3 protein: CARFPVYEQYF
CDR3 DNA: TGTGCCCGGTTCCCCGTGTACGAGCAGTACTTC

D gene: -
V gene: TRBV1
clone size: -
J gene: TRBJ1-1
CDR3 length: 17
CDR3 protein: CTSSHKQAEDGNTEAFF
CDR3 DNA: TGCACCAGCAGCCACAAGCAGGCCGAGGACGGGAACACTGAAGCTTTCTTT

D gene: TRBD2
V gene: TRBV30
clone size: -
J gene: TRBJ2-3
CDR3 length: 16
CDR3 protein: CAWSLRTSGGRNTQYF
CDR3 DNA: TGTGCCTGGAGTCTCCGGACTAGCGGGGGTAGGAATACGCAGTATTTT

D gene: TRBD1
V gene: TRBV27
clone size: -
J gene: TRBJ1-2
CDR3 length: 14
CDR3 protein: CASNPTGALYGYTF
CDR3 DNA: TGTGCCAGCAACCCGACAGGGGCTCTCTATGGCTACACCTTC

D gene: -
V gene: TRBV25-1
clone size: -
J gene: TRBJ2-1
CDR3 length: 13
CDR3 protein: CASSEYQGNEQFF
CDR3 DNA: TGTGCCAGCAGTGAATATCAGGGCAATGAGCAGTTCTTC

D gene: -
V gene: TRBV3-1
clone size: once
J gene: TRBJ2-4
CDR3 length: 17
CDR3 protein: CASSQDFPGLLRNIQYF
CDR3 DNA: TGTGCCAGCAGCCAAGATTTTCCGGGTTTGTTGCGAAACATTCAGTACTTC

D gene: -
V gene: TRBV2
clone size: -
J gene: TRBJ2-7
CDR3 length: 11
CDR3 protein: CAIRTSHEQYF
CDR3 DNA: TGTGCCATACGGACCTCGCACGAGCAGTACTTC

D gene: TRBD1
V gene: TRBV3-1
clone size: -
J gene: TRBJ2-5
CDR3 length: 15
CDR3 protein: CASSHPRDSQETQYF
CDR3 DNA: TGTGCCAGCAGCCATCCCCGGGACAGCCAAGAGACCCAGTACTTC

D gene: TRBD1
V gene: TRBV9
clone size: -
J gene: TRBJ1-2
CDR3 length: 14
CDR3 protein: CASSVTGGSYGYTF
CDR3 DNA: TGTGCCAGCAGCGTAACAGGGGGCAGCTATGGCTACACCTTC

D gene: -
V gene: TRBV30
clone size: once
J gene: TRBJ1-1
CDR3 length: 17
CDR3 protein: CAWSRRRGRLTDTEAFF
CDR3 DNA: TGTGCCTGGAGTAGGAGACGGGGAAGGCTGACGGACACTGAAGCTTTCTTT

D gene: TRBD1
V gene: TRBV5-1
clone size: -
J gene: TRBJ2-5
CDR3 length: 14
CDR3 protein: CASSQTGLRETQYF
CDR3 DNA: TGCGCCAGCAGCCAGACAGGGCTTCGGGAGACCCAGTACTTC

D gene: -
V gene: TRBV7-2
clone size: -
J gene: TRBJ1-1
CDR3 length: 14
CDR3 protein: CASSEAGVNTEAFF
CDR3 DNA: TGTGCCAGCAGCGAAGCAGGGGTTAACACTGAAGCTTTCTTT

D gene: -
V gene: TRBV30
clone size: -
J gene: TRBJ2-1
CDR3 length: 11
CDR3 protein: CAWSVGTQQFF
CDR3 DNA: TGTGCCTGGAGTGTAGGGACACAGCAGTTCTTC

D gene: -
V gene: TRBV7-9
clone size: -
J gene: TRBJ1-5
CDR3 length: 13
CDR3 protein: CASSADRNQPQHF
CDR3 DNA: TGTGCCAGCAGCGCCGACCGAAATCAGCCCCAGCATTTT

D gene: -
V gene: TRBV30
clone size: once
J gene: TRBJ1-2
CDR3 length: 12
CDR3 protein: CAWNRYLYGYTF
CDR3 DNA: TGTGCCTGGAACCGATACCTCTATGGCTACACCTTC

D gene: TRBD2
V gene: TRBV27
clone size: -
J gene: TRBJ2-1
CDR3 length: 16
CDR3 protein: CASGSTSGGSYNEQFF
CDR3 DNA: TGTGCCAGCGGATCGACTAGCGGGGGCTCCTACAATGAGCAGTTCTTC

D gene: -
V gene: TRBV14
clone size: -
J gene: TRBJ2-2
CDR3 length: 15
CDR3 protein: CASSQWTANTGELFF
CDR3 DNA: TGTGCCAGCAGCCAGTGGACAGCGAACACCGGGGAGCTGTTTTTT

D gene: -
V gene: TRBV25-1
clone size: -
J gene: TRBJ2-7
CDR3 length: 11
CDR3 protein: CASSEARTQYF
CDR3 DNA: TGTGCCAGCAGTGAAGCTCGGACGCAGTACTTC

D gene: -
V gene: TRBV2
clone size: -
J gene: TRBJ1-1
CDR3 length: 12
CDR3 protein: CASSGRTKQAFF
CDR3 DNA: TGTGCCAGCAGCGGGCGGACGAAGCAAGCTTTCTTT

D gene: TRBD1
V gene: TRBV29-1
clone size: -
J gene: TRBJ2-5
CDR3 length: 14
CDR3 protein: CSVEDGDRQETQYF
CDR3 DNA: TGCAGCGTTGAAGATGGGGACAGACAAGAGACCCAGTACTTC

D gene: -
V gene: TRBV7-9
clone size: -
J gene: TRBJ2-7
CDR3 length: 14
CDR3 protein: CASSLLVGSDEQYF
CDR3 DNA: TGTGCCAGCAGCTTATTGGTAGGGTCCGACGAGCAGTACTTC

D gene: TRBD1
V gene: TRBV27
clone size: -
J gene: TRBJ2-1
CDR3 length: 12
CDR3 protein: CASSLPGTDLVF
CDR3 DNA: TGTGCCAGCAGTTTACCGGGGACAGACTTGGTCTTC

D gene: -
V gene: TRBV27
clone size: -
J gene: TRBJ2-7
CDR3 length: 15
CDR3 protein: CASSLSAYSLYEQYF
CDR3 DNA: TGTGCCAGCAGTTTATCGGCCTACAGTCTCTACGAGCAGTACTTC